This T cell receptor (beta chain) derives from a study of cytomegalovirus exposure and HLA in healthy donors. V shed 3 bases, J shed 3 bases, and the junction held 3 bases outside the gene matches. There are 14 residues in the CDR3. Germline CDR1 and CDR2: LNHNV and YYDKDF (reference sequence). Primers included in the PCR were 60 Vbeta and 13 Jbeta primers. Profiled with immunoSEQ multiplex PCR; TCRdb holds only in-frame clones, not every one. This sample has about 180,000 clones, with roughly 79% found just once. J is TRBJ2-7 and V is TRBV15, with TRBD1 matching over 9 bases. Sample: PBMCs. The origin of this receptor is a male donor in good health and CMV-seronegative. This chain's CDR3 is CATSSGTGNYEQYF. CDR3 bases: TGTGCCACCAGCAGTGGGACAGGGAACTACGAGCAGTACTTC.